The rows below give T cell receptor beta chains drawn from one sample of a study of blood T cell repertoires in COVID-19. Method: immunoSEQ multiplex PCR; TCRdb's copy keeps in-frame clones and lacks some. The data hold 180,000 or so clones, with roughly 83% observed a single time. Sample: PBMCs or T cells enriched from blood (not recorded which). The receptors derive from a middle-aged man with acute COVID-19. CDR3s include the opening cysteine and the closing phenylalanine or tryptophan. A D gene is named only where the DNA matches it firmly. For some rows the clone size is stated as once, few or many, or as a class when expanded; others skip it.

NA | TRBJ2-1 | TRBV25-1 | NA | CASSEAGSGGYNEQFF
NA | TRBJ1-1 | TRBV7-9 | NA | CASSHYIDTEAFF
NA | TRBJ2-5 | TRBV10-3 | TRBD2 | CATGTNQETQYF
NA | TRBJ2-1 | TRBV4-1 | NA | CASSQDVGRLNEQFF
few | TRBJ1-6 | TRBV9 | TRBD1 | CASSSRDRATPLHF
NA | TRBJ2-2 | TRBV15 | NA | CATLRSNTGELFF
NA | TRBJ2-7 | TRBV5-8 | NA | CASSRDTNYEQYF
few | TRBJ1-2 | TRBV6-4 | TRBD1 | CASRETGDRSYTF
NA | TRBJ2-1 | TRBV14 | TRBD2 | CASSPKGASGYNEQFF
NA | TRBJ2-7 | TRBV7-2 | NA | CASRLRVQGSYEQYF
NA | TRBJ2-1 | TRBV28 | TRBD1 | CASRIGQGTYNEQFF
NA | TRBJ1-2 | TRBV2 | NA | CASTEGTSGGLFGYTF
NA | TRBJ1-2 | TRBV7-9 | TRBD1 | CASSDIQGGYTF
NA | TRBJ2-7 | TRBV6-5 | NA | CASSSPRETGGREQYF
NA | TRBJ2-3 | TRBV10-3 | TRBD2 | CAISELLAGGNPPDTQYF
NA | TRBJ2-3 | TRBV19 | NA | CASSIRDTQYF
NA | TRBJ1-2 | TRBV9 | NA | CASSVEPGSGSGYTF
NA | TRBJ1-5 | TRBV6-5 | TRBD1 | CASKRETGYNQPQHF
NA | TRBJ2-7 | TRBV28 | NA | CASSLQGYEQYF
once | TRBJ1-5 | TRBV19 | TRBD1 | CASSAQTGGDQPQHF
NA | TRBJ1-5 | TRBV2 | NA | CASSQTGPGGQPQHF
NA | TRBJ1-2 | TRBV7-9 | NA | CASSRVPDINYGYTF
NA | TRBJ2-1 | TRBV28 | NA | CASRQGKGEQFF
NA | TRBJ1-1 | TRBV7-2 | NA | CASCTRGTEAFF
NA | TRBJ2-7 | TRBV2 | TRBD1 | CASKTGVKNEQYF
NA | TRBJ2-2 | TRBV30 | TRBD1 | CAWRNLLGQGNTGELFF
NA | TRBJ2-6 | TRBV19 | NA | CASSILGANVLTF
NA | TRBJ2-1 | TRBV14 | TRBD2 | CASSHTSGRGYEQFF
NA | TRBJ2-7 | TRBV27 | NA | CASSLKSGLGGSYEQYF
NA | TRBJ2-7 | TRBV28 | NA | CASSTSRDRTYEQYF
NA | TRBJ2-5 | TRBV2 | NA | CASSSPGQETQYF
NA | TRBJ2-1 | TRBV4-1 | NA | CASSVGTVGAEQFF
NA | TRBJ2-5 | TRBV13 | NA | CASSSRSGPETQYF
NA | TRBJ1-5 | TRBV19 | NA | CASRLGSRGNQPQHF
NA | TRBJ1-1 | TRBV6-1 | NA | CASSELKRPEAFF
NA | TRBJ2-5 | TRBV25-1 | TRBD1 | CASSERTGEDQETQYF
NA | TRBJ1-1 | TRBV30 | NA | CAWSNWGLAEAFF